These T cell receptor beta chains were read from a single sample in a study of OX40 agonist ivuxolimab in advanced cancers. Data came from immunoSEQ multiplex PCR; TCRdb stores just in-frame clones and leaves some out. Counted here are around 100,000 clones, roughly 90% occurring once; the ten biggest clones make up 5.5%. The specimen was CD4+ or CD8+ T cells sorted from blood, collected in a trial of the OX40 agonist ivuxolimab. The origin of the receptors is an adult with an advanced solid tumor such as melanoma, head and neck, liver or kidney cancer. Both conserved end residues are part of each CDR3. D genes are given only for firm matches. Some rows have no size entry. The others give once, few or many, or a class for an expanded clone.

J gene: TRBJ1-5
V gene: TRBV19
D gene: TRBD1
clone size: -
CDR3 DNA: TGTGCCAGTAGTACGAGGGGGACAGGGGGACAGCCCCAGCATTTT
CDR3 protein: CASSTRGTGGQPQHF

J gene: TRBJ2-5
V gene: TRBV30
D gene: -
clone size: -
CDR3 DNA: TGTGCCTGGAGTCCCCTAGCTGGTATGGAGACCCAGTACTTC
CDR3 protein: CAWSPLAGMETQYF

J gene: TRBJ1-1
V gene: TRBV27
D gene: -
clone size: -
CDR3 DNA: TGTGCCAGCAGTTTACATGGAAACACTGAAGCTTTCTTT
CDR3 protein: CASSLHGNTEAFF

J gene: TRBJ1-4
V gene: TRBV25-1
D gene: -
clone size: -
CDR3 DNA: TGTGCCAGCAGTGAGGGAGGGTTCCGTATTGAAAAACTGTTTTTT
CDR3 protein: CASSEGGFRIEKLFF

J gene: TRBJ2-3
V gene: TRBV30
D gene: TRBD1
clone size: -
CDR3 DNA: TGTGCCTGGAGTGTTGGGACAGCCTCTGGAGATACGCAGTATTTT
CDR3 protein: CAWSVGTASGDTQYF

J gene: TRBJ2-5
V gene: TRBV7-9
D gene: TRBD1
clone size: -
CDR3 DNA: TGTGCCAGCAGCCGTAGACAGGGAGTGTATGGAGAGACCCAGTACTTC
CDR3 protein: CASSRRQGVYGETQYF

J gene: TRBJ2-1
V gene: TRBV5-1
D gene: -
clone size: -
CDR3 DNA: TGCGCCAGCAGCGCCGACGGAAGCTCCTACAATGAGCAGTTCTTC
CDR3 protein: CASSADGSSYNEQFF

J gene: TRBJ1-1
V gene: TRBV7-3
D gene: -
clone size: -
CDR3 DNA: TGTGCCAGCAGCTTAATGGCCAACACTGAAGCTTTCTTT
CDR3 protein: CASSLMANTEAFF

J gene: TRBJ2-3
V gene: TRBV18
D gene: -
clone size: -
CDR3 DNA: TGTGCCAGCTCCCTCTATAGCGGAACACCCTCCACAGATACGCAGTATTTT
CDR3 protein: CASSLYSGTPSTDTQYF

J gene: TRBJ2-6
V gene: TRBV30
D gene: -
clone size: -
CDR3 DNA: TGTGCCTGGAGTGTGGGGATTGGGGGACGAGGTGTCTCTGGGGCCAACGTCCTGACTTTC
CDR3 protein: CAWSVGIGGRGVSGANVLTF

J gene: TRBJ2-7
V gene: TRBV10-3
D gene: TRBD2
clone size: few
CDR3 DNA: TGTGCCATCAGTGACAAAGGCGGGGGCTACGAGCAGTACTTC
CDR3 protein: CAISDKGGGYEQYF

J gene: TRBJ2-1
V gene: TRBV19
D gene: -
clone size: once
CDR3 DNA: TGTGCCAGTAGTATTACACTAGCCTACAATGAGCAGTTCTTC
CDR3 protein: CASSITLAYNEQFF

J gene: TRBJ1-6
V gene: TRBV30
D gene: -
clone size: -
CDR3 DNA: TGTGCCTGGGGAAAGGGCCATTCGGGGGCGAGGAATTCACCCCTCCACTTT
CDR3 protein: CAWGKGHSGARNSPLHF

J gene: TRBJ1-2
V gene: TRBV15
D gene: -
clone size: -
CDR3 DNA: TGTGCCACCAGCAGATCTGGGACAAGGTTAATCACCTTC
CDR3 protein: CATSRSGTRLITF

J gene: TRBJ2-7
V gene: TRBV30
D gene: TRBD1
clone size: -
CDR3 DNA: TGTGCCTGGAGTGTACAGGGGATCTACGAGCAGTACTTC
CDR3 protein: CAWSVQGIYEQYF

J gene: TRBJ2-2
V gene: TRBV10-3
D gene: TRBD2
clone size: -
CDR3 DNA: TGTGCCATCAGTGAGTCAACTAGCGGGAGGGCCCCCACCGGGGAGCTGTTTTTT
CDR3 protein: CAISESTSGRAPTGELFF

J gene: TRBJ1-1
V gene: TRBV12-5
D gene: -
clone size: -
CDR3 DNA: TGTGCTAGTGGTTTAGGCCGGCGGGCTTTCTTT
CDR3 protein: CASGLGRRAFF

J gene: TRBJ2-5
V gene: TRBV7-2
D gene: -
clone size: -
CDR3 DNA: TGTGCCAGCAGCTTAGCCTTAGGGCGGATCGAGTTGGCCCAGTACTTC
CDR3 protein: CASSLALGRIELAQYF

J gene: TRBJ2-1
V gene: TRBV6-6
D gene: TRBD1
clone size: -
CDR3 DNA: TGTGCCAGCTCGATCCGGGACAGGGCCTACAATGAGCAGTTCTTC
CDR3 protein: CASSIRDRAYNEQFF

J gene: TRBJ2-7
V gene: TRBV7-8
D gene: -
clone size: -
CDR3 DNA: TGTGCCAGCACAACAGGTTCCTACGAGCAGTACTTC
CDR3 protein: CASTTGSYEQYF

J gene: TRBJ2-1
V gene: TRBV7-7
D gene: TRBD2
clone size: -
CDR3 DNA: TGTGCTAGCAGCTTAGAACTAGCGGGGTTCAATGAGCAGTTCTTC
CDR3 protein: CASSLELAGFNEQFF

J gene: TRBJ2-5
V gene: TRBV5-1
D gene: -
clone size: -
CDR3 DNA: TGCGCCAATTCTGAGACCCAGTACTTC
CDR3 protein: CANSETQYF

J gene: TRBJ1-3
V gene: TRBV28
D gene: TRBD1
clone size: -
CDR3 DNA: TGTGCCAGCAGTTTATGGGCAGGGGGCCAAAACACCATATATTTT
CDR3 protein: CASSLWAGGQNTIYF

J gene: TRBJ1-1
V gene: TRBV4-1
D gene: -
clone size: once
CDR3 DNA: TGCGCCAGCAGCCAAGTGGGTGGGGGAAGGGTGATCACTGAAGCTTTCTTT
CDR3 protein: CASSQVGGGRVITEAFF

J gene: TRBJ1-5
V gene: TRBV7-8
D gene: TRBD1
clone size: -
CDR3 DNA: TGTGCCAGCAGCTCGGACAGGGGCGTTAGCAATCAGCCCCAGCATTTT
CDR3 protein: CASSSDRGVSNQPQHF

J gene: TRBJ1-1
V gene: TRBV7-2
D gene: -
clone size: -
CDR3 DNA: TGTGCCAGCAGCTCGGACAGAAACACTGAAGCTTTCTTT
CDR3 protein: CASSSDRNTEAFF

J gene: TRBJ2-7
V gene: TRBV25-1
D gene: TRBD1
clone size: -
CDR3 DNA: TGTGCCAGCAGTGAGGGGACAGGGCCTTCCTACGAGCAGTACTTC
CDR3 protein: CASSEGTGPSYEQYF

J gene: TRBJ2-3
V gene: TRBV9
D gene: TRBD2
clone size: -
CDR3 DNA: TGTGCCAGCAGCGCCACCTCCCATCGGGGGGGGGCTAGCACAGATACGCAGTATTTT
CDR3 protein: CASSATSHRGGASTDTQYF

J gene: TRBJ1-4
V gene: TRBV6-1
D gene: TRBD1
clone size: -
CDR3 DNA: TGTGCCAGCACAGGAGGGGGCGCGGGTGAAAAACTGTTTTTT
CDR3 protein: CASTGGGAGEKLFF

J gene: TRBJ2-7
V gene: TRBV2
D gene: -
clone size: -
CDR3 DNA: TGTGCCAGCAGCTTAAGGGACCACGAGCAGTACTTC
CDR3 protein: CASSLRDHEQYF

J gene: TRBJ1-2
V gene: TRBV7-2
D gene: -
clone size: few
CDR3 DNA: TGTGCCAGCAGCTTAAGTTCTTATTATGGCTACACCTTC
CDR3 protein: CASSLSSYYGYTF

J gene: TRBJ1-4
V gene: TRBV27
D gene: -
clone size: -
CDR3 DNA: TGTGCCAGCAGTCAGATATCAAGCCCTGAAAAACTGTTTTTT
CDR3 protein: CASSQISSPEKLFF

J gene: TRBJ2-5
V gene: TRBV19
D gene: TRBD2
clone size: -
CDR3 DNA: TGTGCCAGTAGCCCGGGGGGAGAGACCCAGTACTTC
CDR3 protein: CASSPGGETQYF

J gene: TRBJ2-2
V gene: TRBV5-6
D gene: -
clone size: -
CDR3 DNA: TGTGCCAGCAGCTTGGGATCGGGTAGAAACACCGGGGAGCTGTTTTTT
CDR3 protein: CASSLGSGRNTGELFF

J gene: TRBJ2-7
V gene: TRBV18
D gene: -
clone size: few
CDR3 DNA: TGTGCCAGCTCCCTAGACGGGGGCACAGGCTACGAGCAGTACTTC
CDR3 protein: CASSLDGGTGYEQYF

J gene: TRBJ2-5
V gene: TRBV2
D gene: -
clone size: -
CDR3 DNA: TGTGCCAGCAGGCAGGGGAATGGAGAGACCCAGTACTTC
CDR3 protein: CASRQGNGETQYF

J gene: TRBJ2-3
V gene: TRBV6-4
D gene: TRBD2
clone size: -
CDR3 DNA: TGTGCCAGCAGTGAGGCTAGCGGGAGCACAGATACGCAGTATTTT
CDR3 protein: CASSEASGSTDTQYF

J gene: TRBJ1-2
V gene: TRBV27
D gene: -
clone size: -
CDR3 DNA: TGTGCCAGCAGTCTCGACAGGCGCTATGGCTACACCTTC
CDR3 protein: CASSLDRRYGYTF

J gene: TRBJ1-6
V gene: TRBV30
D gene: -
clone size: few
CDR3 DNA: TGTGCCTGGGGATGGCAGGGGACCACCCTCCACTTT
CDR3 protein: CAWGWQGTTLHF

J gene: TRBJ2-3
V gene: TRBV11-2
D gene: TRBD1
clone size: -
CDR3 DNA: TGTGCCAGCAGCTTAGCGGGACAGGCAGATACGCAGTATTTT
CDR3 protein: CASSLAGQADTQYF

J gene: TRBJ1-1
V gene: TRBV5-1
D gene: TRBD1
clone size: -
CDR3 DNA: TGCGCCAGCAGCGAGAGGGACAGAGACACTGAAGCTTTCTTT
CDR3 protein: CASSERDRDTEAFF

J gene: TRBJ2-1
V gene: TRBV27
D gene: -
clone size: -
CDR3 DNA: TGTGCCAGCAGTCCCGGGACCTACAATGAGCAGTTCTTC
CDR3 protein: CASSPGTYNEQFF

J gene: TRBJ1-6
V gene: TRBV2
D gene: TRBD1
clone size: -
CDR3 DNA: TGTGCCAGCAACAACGAGCAGGGGGCCCTCTATAATTCACCCCTCCACTTT
CDR3 protein: CASNNEQGALYNSPLHF

J gene: TRBJ2-7
V gene: TRBV4-2
D gene: -
clone size: few
CDR3 DNA: TGTGCCAGCAGCCCGGGACCCTACGAGCAGTACTTC
CDR3 protein: CASSPGPYEQYF

J gene: TRBJ2-2
V gene: TRBV29-1
D gene: TRBD1
clone size: -
CDR3 DNA: TGCAGCGTCGACAGGGAAACCGGGGAGCTGTTTTTT
CDR3 protein: CSVDRETGELFF

J gene: TRBJ2-7
V gene: TRBV7-9
D gene: -
clone size: -
CDR3 DNA: TGTGCCAGCAGCTTAGAGGGCGCTATAACCTACGAGCAGTACTTC
CDR3 protein: CASSLEGAITYEQYF

J gene: TRBJ1-5
V gene: TRBV19
D gene: TRBD1
clone size: medium-sized
CDR3 DNA: TGTGCCAGTAGTGTACCTGGACAGGTGGATCAGCCCCAGCATTTT
CDR3 protein: CASSVPGQVDQPQHF

J gene: TRBJ2-5
V gene: TRBV14
D gene: -
clone size: -
CDR3 DNA: TGTGCCAGCAGCCCGCAGTACCAAGAGACCCAGTACTTC
CDR3 protein: CASSPQYQETQYF

J gene: TRBJ2-7
V gene: TRBV19
D gene: TRBD1
clone size: -
CDR3 DNA: TGTGCCAGTAGTACAGGACAGGTTGGATCCTACGAGCAGTACTTC
CDR3 protein: CASSTGQVGSYEQYF

J gene: TRBJ2-3
V gene: TRBV14
D gene: -
clone size: -
CDR3 DNA: TGTGCCAGCAGCCAAGACACTGCCTCTAGCACAGATACGCAGTATTTT
CDR3 protein: CASSQDTASSTDTQYF

J gene: TRBJ1-3
V gene: TRBV6-5
D gene: -
clone size: -
CDR3 DNA: TGTGCCGGATACGGGACAACGGACTCTGGAAACACCATATATTTT
CDR3 protein: CAGYGTTDSGNTIYF

J gene: TRBJ2-1
V gene: TRBV9
D gene: -
clone size: -
CDR3 DNA: TGTGCCAGCAGCGTAGCAGGACAGTCCACCAATGAGCAGTTCTTC
CDR3 protein: CASSVAGQSTNEQFF

J gene: TRBJ2-2
V gene: TRBV19
D gene: TRBD1
clone size: -
CDR3 DNA: TGTGCCAGTAGTAAGGGACAGGCGAACACCGGGGAGCTGTTTTTT
CDR3 protein: CASSKGQANTGELFF

J gene: TRBJ2-3
V gene: TRBV2
D gene: -
clone size: -
CDR3 DNA: TGTGCCAGCAGTTCGCCGGGACATCGTGGAGATACGCAGTATTTT
CDR3 protein: CASSSPGHRGDTQYF

J gene: TRBJ1-2
V gene: TRBV23-1
D gene: -
clone size: -
CDR3 DNA: TGCGCCAGCACCAAAGACAACTATGGCTACACCTTC
CDR3 protein: CASTKDNYGYTF

J gene: TRBJ2-5
V gene: TRBV30
D gene: -
clone size: -
CDR3 DNA: TGTGCCTGGAGTCTCGGAGGGACGACTTACTTC
CDR3 protein: CAWSLGGTTYF

J gene: TRBJ1-5
V gene: TRBV19
D gene: TRBD1
clone size: -
CDR3 DNA: TGTGCCAGTCGTAGAGAAAGTAGGACAGGGCTTCAGCCCCAGCATTTT
CDR3 protein: CASRRESRTGLQPQHF

J gene: TRBJ2-7
V gene: TRBV6-5
D gene: -
clone size: -
CDR3 DNA: TGTGCCAGCAGTGCCCGGGATGCCACCTACGAGCAGTACTTC
CDR3 protein: CASSARDATYEQYF

J gene: TRBJ1-4
V gene: TRBV7-9
D gene: -
clone size: -
CDR3 DNA: TGTGCCAGCAGCTTAGCGCCCAGGGCCGGGGGTGAAAAACTGTTTTTT
CDR3 protein: CASSLAPRAGGEKLFF

J gene: TRBJ1-1
V gene: TRBV11-1
D gene: -
clone size: -
CDR3 DNA: TGTGCCAGCAGCTCCCAGGGACATGGCACTGAAGCTTTCTTT
CDR3 protein: CASSSQGHGTEAFF